Sequencing of this T cell receptor (beta chain) was carried out in a study of post-analysis software for immune sequencing data. Study-wide points: Compared with controls, patients had more of five or six TRBV segments, including TRBV5-6, TRBV5-1 and TRBV20-1.

Unique molecular identifiers tagged the TCR beta cDNA libraries. Around 500,000 cDNA molecules were recovered from an input of 1 to 10 million T cells. TCRdb reprocessed the PCR reads via MiXCR and lists one record per CDR3 protein. The sample lists roughly 400,000 distinct CDR3 sequences; more than 30% were seen once. CDR3 size: 14 residues. The germline gives CDR1 DFQATT, CDR2 SNEGSKA (reference sequence). V shed 5 bases, J shed 4 bases, and the junction held 7 bases outside the gene matches. With regard to this clonotype: Its cognate antigen is unknown.

The sample was blood. V is TRBV20-1 and J is TRBJ2-3; TRBD2 matches at 9 bases. The sequence came from a girl aged 2 to 10 with multiple sclerosis. CDR3 in amino acids: CSARSGGPPDTQYF. CDR3 DNA sequence: TGCAGTGCTCGTAGCGGGGGCCCGCCAGATACGCAGTATTTT.